A selection of T cell receptor beta chains follows, all from one sample in a study of T cells expressing NK-cell markers. Reanalyzing the 5' RACE reads, TCRdb keeps one entry per CDR3 protein, without DNA. This repertoire comprises about 460,000 distinct CDR3 sequences; its ten largest clones make up around 1.4%. The specimen was blood T cells: a sorted CD56 or NKG2C T cell subset, CD4+ or CD8+ T cells, or bulk PBMC T cells (not recorded which). These receptor sequences come from a woman in her fifties or sixties in good health. Each CDR3 is given with its conserved first and last residue.

V gene: TRBV4-2; J gene: TRBJ2-5; CDR3 protein: CASSQVRTRIQETQYF
V gene: TRBV11-3; J gene: TRBJ2-5; CDR3 protein: CASSLVVAGLNRETQYF
V gene: TRBV15; J gene: TRBJ1-2; CDR3 protein: CATSRDGTAPYYGYTF
V gene: TRBV12-3/TRBV12-4; J gene: TRBJ2-7; CDR3 protein: CASSVTGGGTYEQYF
V gene: TRBV5-1; J gene: TRBJ1-2; CDR3 protein: CASSLFNWQTGADGYTF
V gene: TRBV6-1; J gene: TRBJ2-5; CDR3 protein: CASGDGETQYF
V gene: TRBV28; J gene: TRBJ2-1; CDR3 protein: CASSAPREQFF
V gene: TRBV11-3; J gene: TRBJ2-3; CDR3 protein: CASSFPGLIQDTQYF
V gene: TRBV21-1; J gene: TRBJ1-2; CDR3 protein: CAIDPGRYGYTF
V gene: TRBV5-1; J gene: TRBJ2-7; CDR3 protein: CASSPEGQNLYEQYF
V gene: TRBV5-6; J gene: TRBJ1-5; CDR3 protein: CASSLGGRLQVQPQHF
V gene: TRBV24-1; J gene: TRBJ2-1; CDR3 protein: CATMGYSGRALGEQFF
V gene: TRBV10-3; J gene: TRBJ2-1; CDR3 protein: CAINHSSEEQFF
V gene: TRBV5-1; J gene: TRBJ2-5; CDR3 protein: CASSLTGASQETQYF
V gene: TRBV20-1; J gene: TRBJ1-6; CDR3 protein: CSAPHDRLKNSPLHF
V gene: TRBV10-3; J gene: TRBJ2-5; CDR3 protein: CAISASGDDRETQYF
V gene: TRBV20-1; J gene: TRBJ2-1; CDR3 protein: CSARQGMDNEQFF
V gene: TRBV3-1; J gene: TRBJ2-2; CDR3 protein: CASSQDPGHITGELFF
V gene: TRBV20-1; J gene: TRBJ2-1; CDR3 protein: CSAPSGTRGLHEQFF
V gene: TRBV20-1; J gene: TRBJ2-1; CDR3 protein: CSARDRTSGSSYNEQFF
V gene: TRBV7-9; J gene: TRBJ2-4; CDR3 protein: CASTTRFPGRGDRDIQYF
V gene: TRBV29-1; J gene: TRBJ1-3; CDR3 protein: CSASAGNTIYF
V gene: TRBV5-8; J gene: TRBJ2-1; CDR3 protein: CASSLDYASGRNEQFF
V gene: TRBV7-9; J gene: TRBJ2-7; CDR3 protein: CASSLAGRGYEQYF
V gene: TRBV5-1; J gene: TRBJ2-5; CDR3 protein: CASSLGGLAGASQETQYF
V gene: TRBV12-3/TRBV12-4; J gene: TRBJ2-3; CDR3 protein: CASSFRGQARGYTDTQYF
V gene: TRBV10-3; J gene: TRBJ2-7; CDR3 protein: CAISVGSWRDSYEQYF
V gene: TRBV3-1; J gene: TRBJ1-4; CDR3 protein: CASSQEVEDEKLFF
V gene: TRBV2; J gene: TRBJ2-3; CDR3 protein: CASSPSGLGTDTQYF
V gene: TRBV28; J gene: TRBJ1-5; CDR3 protein: CASSPPDAFAQHF
V gene: TRBV29-1; J gene: TRBJ2-3; CDR3 protein: CSVEGRAGYAADTQYF
V gene: TRBV5-5; J gene: TRBJ2-5; CDR3 protein: CASSWTGGRETQYF
V gene: TRBV28; J gene: TRBJ2-2; CDR3 protein: CASSLLGTIGMFF
V gene: TRBV11-2; J gene: TRBJ2-2; CDR3 protein: CASRPNSGSANTGELFF
V gene: TRBV5-1; J gene: TRBJ2-7; CDR3 protein: CASSEQGPIYEQYF
V gene: TRBV10-3; J gene: TRBJ2-1; CDR3 protein: CAISQNRDYNEQFF
V gene: TRBV12-3/TRBV12-4; J gene: TRBJ2-3; CDR3 protein: CASSPTFQRDTDTQYF
V gene: TRBV7-9; J gene: TRBJ1-1; CDR3 protein: CASSLWSARQRNTEAFF
V gene: TRBV20-1; J gene: TRBJ2-1; CDR3 protein: CSASAGQGYNEQFF
V gene: TRBV21-1; J gene: TRBJ2-1; CDR3 protein: CASSPGAGPSYNEQFF
V gene: TRBV6-6; J gene: TRBJ2-1; CDR3 protein: CASSRFGTGGNNEQFF
V gene: TRBV5-1; J gene: TRBJ2-3; CDR3 protein: CASSLRESTDTQYF
V gene: TRBV5-1; J gene: TRBJ2-1; CDR3 protein: CASSLLAISSYNEQFF
V gene: TRBV29-1; J gene: TRBJ2-3; CDR3 protein: CSSLTGTDTQYF
V gene: TRBV7-7; J gene: TRBJ2-1; CDR3 protein: CASSAGTVNNEQFF
V gene: TRBV20-1; J gene: TRBJ2-7; CDR3 protein: CSARDVKGSSYEQYF
V gene: TRBV20-1; J gene: TRBJ2-1; CDR3 protein: CSASVGYGSGRFHEQFF
V gene: TRBV9; J gene: TRBJ2-1; CDR3 protein: CASSLRGQGNEQFF
V gene: TRBV5-1; J gene: TRBJ1-1; CDR3 protein: CASSFSGDVEAFF
V gene: TRBV13; J gene: TRBJ2-5; CDR3 protein: CASRKAGGMQETQYF
V gene: TRBV5-1; J gene: TRBJ2-5; CDR3 protein: CASSLSPGETQYF
V gene: TRBV24-1; J gene: TRBJ2-3; CDR3 protein: CATSLPDRDTQYF
V gene: TRBV12-3/TRBV12-4; J gene: TRBJ2-1; CDR3 protein: CASSFSEGEQFF